Below, 15 T cell receptor beta chains from the same sample are listed, as sequenced in a study of cytomegalovirus exposure and HLA in healthy donors. The PCR employed 60 Vbeta primers together with 13 Jbeta primers. Only in-frame clones appear in the TCRdb table, and some are missing; sequencing was by immunoSEQ multiplex PCR. The table has under 200,000 clones, roughly 78% seen once. The sequenced material came from PBMCs. The receptors shown here come from a woman aged 40-49 years in good health and CMV-seronegative.

The chain joins TRBV6-5 to TRBJ2-6, with D possibly matching TRBD2 (6 bases). From germline, CDR1 is MNHEY and CDR2 SVGAGI. V was cut by 2 bases and J by 2 bases, with 10 bases left in between. The CDR3 runs 16 residues. CDR3 in amino acids: CASSYRPGAGANVLTF. CDR3 nucleotides: TGTGCCAGCAGTTACCGACCGGGGGCTGGGGCCAACGTCCTGACTTTC.

The chain links TRBV5-1 to TRBJ1-1; the match to TRBD1 covers 11 bases. The germline V gene encodes CDR1 SGHRS and CDR2 YFSETQ. The junction had 11 bases not matched to a gene; V was cut back by 4 bases and J by 0 bases. The CDR3 runs 18 residues. CDR3 coding DNA: TGCGCCAGCAGCGATCGAGTGCGGGACAGGGGGTTGAACACTGAAGCTTTCTTT. Translating gives CASSDRVRDRGLNTEAFF.

This rearrangement joins TRBV5-4 to TRBJ2-5; maybe TRBD1 (6 bases). CDR1 is SGHNT, CDR2 YYREEE, per germline (reference sequence). V lost 4 bases and J lost 5, with 15 bases in between. The CDR3 covers 14 residues. In DNA form, the CDR3 reads TGTGCCAGCAGCGCAGACAGGTTTAGGGAGACCCAGTACTTC. Translating gives CASSADRFRETQYF.

The chain carries TRBV10-2 and TRBJ2-5; 8 nucleotides align to TRBD2. The CDR3 extends over 17 amino acids. V shed 0 bases and J 1 base; nucleotides not matched to a gene: 7. The germline gives CDR1 WSHSY, CDR2 SAAADI. As DNA, the CDR3 is TGCGCCAGCAGTGAGTCGGGGGCGGGGGGACCCCAAGAGACCCAGTACTTC. This sequence encodes CASSESGAGGPQETQYF.

In regard to this clone: Compared with germline, one end of the junction differs, possibly owing to a read error. V gene TRBV6-1 combines with J gene TRBJ1-1, with D possibly TRBD1 on 6 matching bases. This CDR3 region has 13 residues. Germline-derived CDR1 and CDR2 are MNHNS and SASEGT. CDR3 nucleotide sequence: TGTGCCAGCAGAGAAACAGGGAACGCTGAAGCTTTCTTT. Translated, it gives CASRETGNAEAFF.

The chain carries TRBV7-8 and TRBJ2-7; no clear D gene. The CDR3 has 13 amino acids. V lost 4 bases and J lost 3, with 10 bases in between. In germline, CDR1 is SGHVS, CDR2 FQNEAQ. The chain's CDR3 is CASSSGSGYEQYF. For the CDR3, the DNA is TGTGCCAGCAGCTCAGGATCTGGCTACGAGCAGTACTTC.

As for this clone: The sample holds other DNA sequences that translate to the same CDR3. V is TRBV6-5 and J is TRBJ1-1; D unclear. V was pared by 0 bases and J by 2 bases, with 7 bases between. Germline CDR1 MNHEY, CDR2 SVGAGI. The CDR3 covers 14 residues. For the CDR3, the DNA is TGTGCCAGCAGTTACTCTCCGGGTAACACTGAAGCTTTCTTT. The encoded protein is CASSYSPGNTEAFF.

This clone is a singleton in its sample. The V call is TRBV5-1, the J call TRBJ2-7, with TRBD1 as a possible D gene (5 bases). Per the germline V gene, CDR1 is SGHRS and CDR2 is YFSETQ. Trimming took 4 bases from V and 2 from J, leaving 13 bases between them. The CDR3 extends over 14 amino acids. As DNA, the CDR3 is TGCGCCAGCAGCCCTCAGGGATTCCCCTACGAGCAGTACTTC. Residues: CASSPQGFPYEQYF.

This chain links TRBV9 with TRBJ2-3; the D is unclear. This CDR3 is 13 amino acids long. Germline-derived CDR1 and CDR2 are SGDLS and YYNGEE. Between the trimmed V and J ends, which lost 0 bases and 2 bases, there was a span of 4 bases. For the CDR3, the DNA is TGTGCCAGCAGCGTAGTATACACAGATACGCAGTATTTT. This gives the protein CASSVVYTDTQYF.

The chain couples TRBV7-8 to TRBJ1-2; possible D gene TRBD1, 6 bases. The germline CDR1 and CDR2 sequences are SGHVS and FQNEAQ. The CDR3 covers 13 residues. V was pared by 5 bases and J by 5 bases, with 12 bases between. The CDR3: CASSANREYGYTF. The CDR3 DNA sequence: TGTGCCAGCAGCGCGAACAGGGAGTATGGCTACACCTTC.

Turning to this clone: Because it lacks the conserved phenylalanine or tryptophan at the end, this CDR3 is likely a read error. This chain uses TRBV2 with TRBJ2-3; 7 nucleotides agree with TRBD2. This CDR3 region has 16 residues. Unmatched junction bases numbered 9, after V lost 6 bases and J lost 0 bases. Germline lookup yields CDR1 SNHLY and CDR2 FYNNEI. The chain's CDR3 is CASRAPAGVSTDTQYV. For the CDR3, the DNA is TGTGCCAGCAGGGCCCCGGCGGGAGTTAGCACAGATACGCAGTATGTT.

The chain couples TRBV6-5 to TRBJ1-1; 9 bases line up with TRBD1. Germline V gene lookup returns CDR1 MNHEY and CDR2 SVGAGI. The CDR3 is made up of 14 amino acids. V dropped 6 bases and J dropped 1; count of bases not matched to a gene: 3. The CDR3 nucleotides are TGTGCCAGCAGCCGGGACAGGGCGAACACTGAAGCTTTCTTT. Its protein product is CASSRDRANTEAFF.

This clone was detected once. The V call is TRBV27, the J call TRBJ1-6; tentative D call: TRBD1 (5 bases). V dropped 3 bases and J dropped 7 bases, with 13 bases sitting between them. This CDR3 region has 15 residues. Germline CDR1 is MNHEY and CDR2 is SMNVEV (reference sequence). The CDR3 bases are TGTGCCAGCAGTTTCTCCCGTGGGGCGAATTCACCCCTCCACTTT. Translation: CASSFSRGANSPLHF.

This chain uses TRBV11-2 with TRBJ2-7; 7 positions match TRBD1. The CDR3 covers 15 residues. V was pared by 1 base and J by 2 bases, with 5 bases of the junction left unmatched. Germline V gene sequence: CDR1 SGHAT, CDR2 FQNNGV. In DNA, the CDR3 is TGTGCCAGCAGCTTAGGCCGGACAGGCCCCTACGAGCAGTACTTC. Its protein is CASSLGRTGPYEQYF.

The chain has TRBV18 and TRBJ2-7; TRBD1 aligns across 7 bases. CDR3 size: 15 residues. CDR1 and CDR2 from the germline V gene are KGHSH and LQKENI. Losses at the gene ends were 3 bases for V and 3 bases for J; bases not matched to a gene: 8. The CDR3 is CASSPKTGTYYEQYF. Here the CDR3 DNA reads TGTGCCAGCTCACCGAAGACAGGGACCTACTACGAGCAGTACTTC.